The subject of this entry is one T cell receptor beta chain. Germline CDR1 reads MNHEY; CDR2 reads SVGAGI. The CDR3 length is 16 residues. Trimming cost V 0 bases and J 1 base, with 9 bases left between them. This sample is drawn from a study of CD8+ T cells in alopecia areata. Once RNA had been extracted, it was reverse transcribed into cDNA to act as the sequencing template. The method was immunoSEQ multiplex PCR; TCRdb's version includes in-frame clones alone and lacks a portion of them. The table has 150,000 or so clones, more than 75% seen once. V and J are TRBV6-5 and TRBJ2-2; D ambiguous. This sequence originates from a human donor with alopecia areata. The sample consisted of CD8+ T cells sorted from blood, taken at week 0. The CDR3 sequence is CASSYSETLNTGELFF. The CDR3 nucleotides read TGTGCCAGCAGTTACTCCGAGACATTGAACACCGGGGAGCTGTTTTTT.